Following are 16 T cell receptor beta chains from one sample sequenced in a study of blood T cell repertoires in COVID-19. Profiled with immunoSEQ multiplex PCR; TCRdb holds only in-frame clones, not every one. The data hold 100,000 to 150,000 clones, with 70% to 85% observed a single time. Sequencing input: peripheral blood. Receptor source: a woman in her forties or fifties with acute or convalescent COVID-19.

The J gene is TRBJ1-6, the V gene TRBV7-8; TRBD1 aligns across 7 bases. CDR1 and CDR2 (germline): SGHVS, FQNEAQ. This CDR3 has 18 residues. J was trimmed by 7 bases and V by 0 bases; bases with no gene match: 12. CDR3 in amino acids: CASSLASFRQGRNSPLHF. The DNA of the CDR3 is TGTGCCAGCAGCTTAGCGTCATTTCGACAGGGACGGAATTCACCCCTCCACTTT.

This clone was picked up one time. The V call is TRBV6-5, the J call TRBJ2-3; 9 positions match TRBD2. Germline V gives CDR1 MNHEY, CDR2 SVGAGI. Trimming cost V 1 base and J 6 bases; bases outside gene matches: 5. The CDR3 consists of 15 residues. The CDR3, as DNA: TGTGCCAGCAGTTACTTGCGGGGGGGAACGGATACGCAGTATTTT. It yields the protein CASSYLRGGTDTQYF.

The chain combines TRBV18 with TRBJ1-6, with TRBD1 identical over 7 bases. The V gene end was trimmed by 4 bases and the J gene end by 8 bases; junction bases not matched to a gene: 11. CDR1 is KGHSH, CDR2 LQKENI, per germline. The CDR3 length is 16 residues. The CDR3 DNA reads as TGTGCCAGCTCACTGACAGGGAGTCTTAAAGATTCACCCCTCCACTTT. Its translation is CASSLTGSLKDSPLHF.

This clone was seen only a few times. The gene calls are TRBV4-2 and TRBJ1-4; TRBD1 matches at 11 bases. CDR1 and CDR2 from the germline V gene are LGHNA and YNFKEQ. Germline trimming cut 3 bases from V and 0 bases from J; bases unmatched to any gene: 0. CDR3 length: 16 residues. The DNA for the CDR3 is TGTGCCAGCAGCCAGGGACAGGGGGCAACTAATGAAAAACTGTTTTTT. Translating gives CASSQGQGATNEKLFF.

The CDR3 here is CASTPLGVGTGANEKLFF. CDR3 in DNA: TGTGCCAGTACCCCCTTGGGGGTCGGGACAGGGGCTAATGAAAAACTGTTTTTT. The chain couples TRBV19 to TRBJ1-4, with TRBD1 matching over 10 bases. The CDR3 has 18 amino acids. The germline CDR1 and CDR2 sequences are LNHDA and SQIVND (reference sequence). J was trimmed by 3 bases and V by 7 bases; bases with no gene match: 14.

The chain employs TRBV10-3 and TRBJ2-7, with 7 bases fitting TRBD1. V lost 4 bases, J lost 4 bases, and 10 bases stayed unmatched. CDR3 length: 15 amino acids. CDR1 ENHRY and CDR2 SYGVKD come from the germline V gene. The CDR3 is CAISGGTVNTYEQYF. CDR3 bases: TGTGCCATCAGTGGGGGGACAGTTAATACGTACGAGCAGTACTTC.

This chain links TRBV7-7 with TRBJ2-3; 8 bases are a match to TRBD2. CDR3 length equals 13 residues. V shed 6 bases, J shed 8 bases, and the junction held 7 bases outside the gene matches. Per the germline V gene, CDR1 is SSHAT and CDR2 is FNYEAQ (reference sequence). CDR3 amino acids: CASSHGGAGTQYF. DNA of the CDR3: TGTGCCAGCAGTCACGGGGGGGCGGGTACGCAGTATTTT.

The gene calls are TRBV5-1 and TRBJ2-2; 7 bases match TRBD1. The germline V gene has CDR1 SGHRS and CDR2 YFSETQ. Trimming at V came to 0 bases and at J to 3 bases, leaving 5 bases not matched to a gene. CDR3 size: 16 residues. The CDR3 nucleotides are TGCGCCAGCAGCTTGGAGGGACAGAGTTACACCGGGGAGCTGTTTTTT. Encoded protein: CASSLEGQSYTGELFF.

The rearrangement joins TRBV3-1 (or the pseudogene TRBV3-2) to TRBJ2-6; possibly TRBD1 for D (5 bases). With 1 base removed from V and 0 bases from J, the gap between germline ends came to 22 bases. The CDR3 is 21 residues long. Germline V gene data show CDR1 as LGHDT and CDR2 as YNNKEL (reference sequence). CDR3 nucleotides: TGTGCCAGCAGCCAAGTCTTAGGGGCCCTAACTTCCCACTCTGGGGCCAACGTCCTGACTTTC. Protein: CASSQVLGALTSHSGANVLTF.

This rearrangement joins TRBV19 to TRBJ2-3; D is ambiguous. V was trimmed by 2 bases and J by 7 bases, leaving 16 bases between them. This CDR3 is 15 amino acids long. Germline CDR1 and CDR2: LNHDA and SQIVND (reference sequence). The CDR3 protein is CASSISNFLTHTQYF. The CDR3 DNA reads TGTGCCAGTAGTATATCGAATTTTTTAACACATACGCAGTATTTT.

This clone was observed a single time. The chain couples TRBV27 to TRBJ1-4, with TRBD1 as a possible D gene (5 bases). The CDR3 spans 14 residues. The germline gives CDR1 MNHEY, CDR2 SMNVEV (reference sequence). The V and J ends lost 4 bases and 8 bases respectively, with 14 bases between them. The CDR3 loop reads CASSYRGVSEKLFF. Here the CDR3 DNA reads TGTGCCAGCAGTTATCGGGGGGTGAGCGAAAAACTGTTTTTT.

The J gene is TRBJ1-6, the V gene TRBV7-2, with D possibly matching TRBD1 (6 bases). Trimming removed 5 bases from V and 7 bases from J, with 15 bases in between. This CDR3 region has 15 residues. Germline V gives CDR1 SGHTA, CDR2 FQGNSA. CDR3: CASSLGGSGNSPLHF. In DNA form, the CDR3 reads TGTGCCAGCAGCCTAGGGGGTTCGGGGAATTCACCCCTCCACTTT.

The chain carries TRBV6-5 and TRBJ2-5, with a possible D match to TRBD2 (6 bases). Germline CDR1 is MNHEY and CDR2 is SVGAGI. The CDR3 has 13 residues. Trimming left V 6 bases short and J 3 bases short, with 11 bases between. The CDR3 DNA sequence: TGTGCCAGCAGGATGACTAGTGAAGAGACCCAGTACTTC. Protein: CASRMTSEETQYF.

The chain combines TRBV19 with TRBJ2-6; 10 positions agree with TRBD1. The CDR3 loop spans 17 amino acids. J gave up 0 bases and V 4 bases, and 3 bases lay outside the gene matches. Looked up from germline, CDR1 is LNHDA and CDR2 is SQIVND (reference sequence). The DNA for the CDR3 is TGTGCCAGTAGTACGACAGGGGGCCCCTCTGGGGCCAACGTCCTGACTTTC. Protein product: CASSTTGGPSGANVLTF.

The J gene is TRBJ1-6, the V gene TRBV27; maybe TRBD1 (5 bases). Germline loops: CDR1 MNHEY, CDR2 SMNVEV (reference sequence). The CDR3 loop spans 15 amino acids. V was trimmed by 4 bases and J by 10 bases, leaving 17 bases between them. CDR3 coding DNA: TGTGCCAGCAGTTGGACCCCAGGACAAAACTCACCCCTCCACTTT. Amino acids: CASSWTPGQNSPLHF.

V usage is TRBV29-1 and J usage is TRBJ1-2; 11 bases are a match to TRBD1. CDR1 is SQVTM and CDR2 is ANQGSEA in the germline V gene. The CDR3 runs 15 residues. The ends lost 4 bases at V and 4 bases at J; junction bases unmatched: 8. CDR3 residues: CSVGDRGKGVYGYTF. The CDR3 coding sequence is TGCAGCGTTGGGGACAGGGGGAAAGGTGTCTATGGCTACACCTTC. Full variable domain (rest looked up from reference TRBV29-1 and TRBJ1-2): SAVISQKPSRDICQRGTSLTIQCQVDSQVTMMFWYRQQPGQSLTLIATANQGSEATYESGFVIDKFPISRPNLTFSTLTVSNMSPEDSSIYLCSVGDRGKGVYGYTFGSGTRLTVV.